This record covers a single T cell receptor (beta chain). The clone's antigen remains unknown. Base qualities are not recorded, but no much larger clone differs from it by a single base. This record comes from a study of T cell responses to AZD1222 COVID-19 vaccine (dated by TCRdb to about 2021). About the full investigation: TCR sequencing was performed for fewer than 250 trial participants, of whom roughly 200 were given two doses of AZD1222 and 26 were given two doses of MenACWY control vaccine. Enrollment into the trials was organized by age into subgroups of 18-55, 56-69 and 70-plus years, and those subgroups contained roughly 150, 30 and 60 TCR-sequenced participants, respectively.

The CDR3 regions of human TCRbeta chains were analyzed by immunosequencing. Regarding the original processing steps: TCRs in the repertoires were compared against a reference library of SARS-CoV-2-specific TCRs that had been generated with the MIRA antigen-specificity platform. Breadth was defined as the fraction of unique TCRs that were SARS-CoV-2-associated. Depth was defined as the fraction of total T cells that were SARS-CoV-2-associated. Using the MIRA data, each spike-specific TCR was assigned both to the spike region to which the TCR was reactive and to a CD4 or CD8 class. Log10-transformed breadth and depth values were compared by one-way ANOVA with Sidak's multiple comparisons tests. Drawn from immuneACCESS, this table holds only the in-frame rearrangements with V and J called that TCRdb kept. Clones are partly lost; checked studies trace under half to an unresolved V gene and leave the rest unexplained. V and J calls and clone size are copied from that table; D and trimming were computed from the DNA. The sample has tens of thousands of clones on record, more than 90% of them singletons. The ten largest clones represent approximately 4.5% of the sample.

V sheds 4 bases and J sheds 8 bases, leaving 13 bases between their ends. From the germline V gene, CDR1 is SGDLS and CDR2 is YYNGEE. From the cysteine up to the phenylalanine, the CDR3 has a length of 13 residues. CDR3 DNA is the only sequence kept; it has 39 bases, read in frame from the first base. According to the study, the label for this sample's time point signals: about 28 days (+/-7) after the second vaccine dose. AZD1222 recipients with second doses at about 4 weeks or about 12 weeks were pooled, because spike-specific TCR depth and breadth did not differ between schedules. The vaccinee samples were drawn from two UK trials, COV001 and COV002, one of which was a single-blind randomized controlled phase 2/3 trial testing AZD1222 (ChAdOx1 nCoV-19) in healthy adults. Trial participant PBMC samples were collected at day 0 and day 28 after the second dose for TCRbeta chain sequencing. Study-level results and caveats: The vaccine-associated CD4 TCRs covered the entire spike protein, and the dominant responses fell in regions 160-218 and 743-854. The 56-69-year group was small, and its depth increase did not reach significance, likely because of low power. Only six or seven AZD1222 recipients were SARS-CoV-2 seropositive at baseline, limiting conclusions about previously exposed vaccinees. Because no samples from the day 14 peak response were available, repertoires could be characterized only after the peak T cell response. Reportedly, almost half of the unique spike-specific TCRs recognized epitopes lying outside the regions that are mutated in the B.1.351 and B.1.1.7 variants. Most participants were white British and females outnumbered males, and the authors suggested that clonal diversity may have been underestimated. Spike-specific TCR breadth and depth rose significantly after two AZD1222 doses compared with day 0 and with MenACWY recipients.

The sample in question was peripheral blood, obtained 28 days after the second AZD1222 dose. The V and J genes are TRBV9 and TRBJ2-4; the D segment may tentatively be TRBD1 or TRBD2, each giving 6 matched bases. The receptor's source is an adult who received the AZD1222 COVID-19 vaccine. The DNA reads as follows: TGTGCCAGCAGCTTTGGGGGCGGGGACATTCAGTACTTC. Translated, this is CASSFGGGDIQYF.